This TCR beta chain was recovered during a study of CD8 T cells in ankylosing spondylitis. General study results and limits: Ankylosing spondylitis blood seemed to carry a telltale TCR beta motif made of several highly homologous variants. Disease-linked clones were reportedly significantly enriched in matched ankylosing spondylitis synovial fluid. In reactive arthritis synovial fluid and blood, some motif variants had been reported before.

This CDR3 has 11 residues. The sample holds many counts of this clonotype. What it binds is not known. As the method for making TCR beta libraries, quantitative 5'-RACE with molecular barcodes was used. TCRdb used MiXCR to reprocess the 5' RACE reads, holding one entry per CDR3 protein. The sample lists 150,000 or so distinct CDR3 sequences; just over 9.5% were seen once. The sequenced sample consisted of blood, either unsorted or a sorted T cell fraction (not recorded which). V usage is TRBV21-1 and J usage is TRBJ2-5. TRBV21-1 counts as a pseudogene. The sequence was collected from a female donor with ankylosing spondylitis or in good health (not recorded which). The CDR3 reads CASSKLETQYF. CDR3 sequence (DNA): TGTGCCAGCAGCAAATTAGAGACCCAGTACTTC.